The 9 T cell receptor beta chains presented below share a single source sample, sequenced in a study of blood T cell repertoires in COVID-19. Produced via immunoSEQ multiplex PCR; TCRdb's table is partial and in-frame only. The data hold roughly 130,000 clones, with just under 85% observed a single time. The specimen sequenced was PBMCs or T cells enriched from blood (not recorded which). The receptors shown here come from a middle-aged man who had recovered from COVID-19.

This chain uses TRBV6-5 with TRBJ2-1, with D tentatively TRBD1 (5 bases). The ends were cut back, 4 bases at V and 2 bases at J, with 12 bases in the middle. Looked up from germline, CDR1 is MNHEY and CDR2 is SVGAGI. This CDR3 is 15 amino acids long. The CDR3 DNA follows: TGTGCCAGCAGTTCTACATGGGGCCCCTACAATGAGCAGTTCTTC. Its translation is CASSSTWGPYNEQFF.

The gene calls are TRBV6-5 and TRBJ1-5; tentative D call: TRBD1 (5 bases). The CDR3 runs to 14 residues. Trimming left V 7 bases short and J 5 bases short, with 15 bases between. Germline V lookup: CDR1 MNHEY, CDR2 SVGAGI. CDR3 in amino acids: CASKLTGGDQPQHF. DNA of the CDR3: TGTGCCAGCAAACTGACGGGGGGGGATCAGCCCCAGCATTTT.

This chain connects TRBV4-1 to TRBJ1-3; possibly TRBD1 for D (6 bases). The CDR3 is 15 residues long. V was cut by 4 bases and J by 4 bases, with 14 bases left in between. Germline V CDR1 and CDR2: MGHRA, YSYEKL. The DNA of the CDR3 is TGCGCCAGCAGCCGTGGGGGGGGCGAAGGAAACACCATATATTTT. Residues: CASSRGGGEGNTIYF.

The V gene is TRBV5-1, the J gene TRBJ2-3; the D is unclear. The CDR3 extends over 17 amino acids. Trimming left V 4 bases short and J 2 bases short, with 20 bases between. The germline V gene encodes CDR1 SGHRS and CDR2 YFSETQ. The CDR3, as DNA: TGCGCCAGCAGCGTTACATATTGGGCCCAGGACACAGATACGCAGTATTTT. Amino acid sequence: CASSVTYWAQDTDTQYF.

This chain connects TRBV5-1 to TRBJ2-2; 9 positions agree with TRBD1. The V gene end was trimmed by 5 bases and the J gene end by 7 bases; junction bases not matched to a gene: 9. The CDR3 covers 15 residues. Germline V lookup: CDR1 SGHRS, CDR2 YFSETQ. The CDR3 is CASRVQGARSGELFF. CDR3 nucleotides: TGCGCCAGCAGGGTACAGGGGGCGAGGAGCGGGGAGCTGTTTTTT.

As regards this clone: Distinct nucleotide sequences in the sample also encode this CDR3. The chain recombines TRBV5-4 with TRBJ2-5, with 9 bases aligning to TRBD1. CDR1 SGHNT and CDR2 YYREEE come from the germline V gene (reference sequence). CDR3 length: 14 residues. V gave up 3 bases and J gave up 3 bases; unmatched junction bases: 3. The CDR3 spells CASSSTGGEETQYF. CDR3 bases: TGTGCCAGCAGCTCCACAGGGGGCGAAGAGACCCAGTACTTC.

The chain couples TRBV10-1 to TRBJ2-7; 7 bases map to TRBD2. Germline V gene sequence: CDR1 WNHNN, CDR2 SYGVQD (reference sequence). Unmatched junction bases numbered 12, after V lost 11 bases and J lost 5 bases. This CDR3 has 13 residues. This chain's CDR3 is CAGVWGGWDEQYF. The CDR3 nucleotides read TGCGCCGGAGTCTGGGGGGGGTGGGACGAGCAGTACTTC.

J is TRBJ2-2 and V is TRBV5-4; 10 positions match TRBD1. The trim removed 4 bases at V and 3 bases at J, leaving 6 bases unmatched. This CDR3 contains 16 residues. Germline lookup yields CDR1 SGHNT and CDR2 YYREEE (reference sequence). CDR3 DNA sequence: TGTGCCAGCAGCACCGGGACAGGGGTGGACACCGGGGAGCTGTTTTTT. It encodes CASSTGTGVDTGELFF.

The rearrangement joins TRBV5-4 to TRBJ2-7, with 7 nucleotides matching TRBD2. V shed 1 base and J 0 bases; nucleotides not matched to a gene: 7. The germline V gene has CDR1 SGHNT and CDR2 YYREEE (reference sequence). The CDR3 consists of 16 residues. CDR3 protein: CASSLPRGGSSYEQYF. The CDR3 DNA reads TGTGCCAGCAGCTTGCCTCGGGGAGGGAGCTCCTACGAGCAGTACTTC.